This TCR beta chain was captured by sequencing in a study of T cell repertoires in cytomegalovirus infection. Looking at the study overall: Indications came from public TCR beta signatures; they pointed to CMV infection and to a matching HLA type. Study-wide results and caveats: Carriers of CMV plus the relevant HLA were identified by cumulative public TCR beta family frequency.

In its sample, this clonotype was seen a few times. The target antigen is unknown. TCRdb redid the calling of the reads with MiXCR, one entry per CDR3 protein. This sample has approximately 910,000 distinct CDR3 sequences, with 31% found just once. Per the germline V gene, CDR1 is SNHLY and CDR2 is FYNNEI. CDR3 length: 17 amino acids. J was trimmed by 5 bases and V by 0 bases; bases with no gene match: 12. The chain joins TRBV2 to TRBJ1-1; 7 bases are shared with TRBD1. The source material was cultured CD8+ T cells from PBMCs, sampled from culture after CMV antigen stimulation. The receptor was isolated from a human donor in good health (CMV status not recorded). Some clones in this sample may be carry-over from other donors' samples. CDR3 amino acids: CASSEAGQGGLVTEAFF. Here the CDR3 DNA reads TGTGCCAGCAGTGAAGCTGGTCAGGGGGGGTTGGTTACTGAAGCTTTCTTT.